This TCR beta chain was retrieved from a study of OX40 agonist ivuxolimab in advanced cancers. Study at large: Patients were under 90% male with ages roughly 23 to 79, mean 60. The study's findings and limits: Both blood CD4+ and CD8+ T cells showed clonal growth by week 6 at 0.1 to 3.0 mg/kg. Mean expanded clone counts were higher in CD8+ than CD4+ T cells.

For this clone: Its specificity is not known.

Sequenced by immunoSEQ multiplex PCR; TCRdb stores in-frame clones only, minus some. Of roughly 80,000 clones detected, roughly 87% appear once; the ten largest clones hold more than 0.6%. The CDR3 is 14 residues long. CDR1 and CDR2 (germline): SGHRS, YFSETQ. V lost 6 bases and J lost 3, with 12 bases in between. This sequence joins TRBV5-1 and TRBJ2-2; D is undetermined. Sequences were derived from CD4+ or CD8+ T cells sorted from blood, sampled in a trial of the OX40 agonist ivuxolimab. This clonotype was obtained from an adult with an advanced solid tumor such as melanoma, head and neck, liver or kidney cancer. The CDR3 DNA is TGCGCCAGCAATTTCCGTCGGGACACCGGGGAGCTGTTTTTT. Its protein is CASNFRRDTGELFF.